This T cell receptor (beta chain) emerged from a study of control samples from healthy donors and cancer patients. The CDR3 consists of 16 residues. V was clipped by 5 bases and J by 4 bases; unmatched bases: 11. CDR1 and CDR2 (germline): SGHNT, YENEEA. Data came from immunoSEQ multiplex PCR; TCRdb stores just in-frame clones and leaves some out. The sample shows around 160,000 clones, under 95% of them seen only once. Sample: blood. The chain employs TRBV11-3 and TRBJ2-1, with 7 bases matching TRBD2. The receptor's source is a man aged 18 to 30 in good health. The CDR3 coding sequence is TGTGCCAGCAGCCAACCCTCCCCCGGGGGGTACAATGAGCAGTTCTTC. This translates into CASSQPSPGGYNEQFF.